The 21 T cell receptor beta chains below come from one sample, sequenced in a study of blood T cell repertoires in COVID-19. This table comes from immunoSEQ multiplex PCR, and its TCRdb copy is limited to in-frame clones, with some not included. This table holds 200,000 to 300,000 clones, more than 85% found once. Sequenced material: peripheral blood. These receptors were obtained from a woman in her 70s with active or convalescent COVID-19.

This chain connects TRBV6-5 to TRBJ1-1; no reliable D call. Germline-derived CDR1 and CDR2 are MNHEY and SVGAGI. With 4 bases removed from V and 7 bases from J, the gap between germline ends came to 13 bases. CDR3 size: 13 residues. The CDR3 protein is CASSLTRVSEAFF. In nucleotides, the CDR3 is TGTGCCAGCAGTTTAACGCGGGTTAGTGAAGCTTTCTTT.

This rearrangement joins TRBV7-9 to TRBJ1-5; D is uncertain. CDR1 is SEHNR, CDR2 FQNEAQ, per germline (reference sequence). V gave up 5 bases and J gave up 7 bases, with 12 bases separating them. The CDR3 runs to 13 residues. CDR3 protein: CASSAESVQPQHF. In DNA, the CDR3 is TGTGCCAGCAGCGCTGAGTCGGTCCAGCCCCAGCATTTT.

This clone has just a few counts. This chain connects TRBV7-2 to TRBJ2-7, with 10 nucleotides matching TRBD2. After removal of 6 bases from V and 0 bases from J, the junction contained 5 bases not matched to a gene. From germline, CDR1 is SGHTA and CDR2 FQGNSA. This CDR3 contains 15 residues. CDR3 region: CASSPRTSGSYEQYF. The CDR3 DNA sequence: TGTGCCAGCAGTCCCAGGACTAGCGGCTCCTACGAGCAGTACTTC.

The rearrangement joins TRBV7-2 to TRBJ2-5; 8 bases match TRBD2. The germline V gene encodes CDR1 SGHTA and CDR2 FQGNSA. This CDR3 has 13 residues. J gave up 1 base and V 10 bases, and 5 bases lay outside the gene matches. The CDR3 bases are TGTGCCATTCCGGGGGGGATCCAAGAGACCCAGTACTTC. Residues: CAIPGGIQETQYF.

V is TRBV7-3 and J is TRBJ1-5; 7 nucleotides match TRBD1. V lost 5 bases to trimming and J lost 6 bases; unmatched junction nucleotides: 10. CDR3 length equals 15 residues. Germline CDR1 is SGHTA and CDR2 is FQGTGA. CDR3 in DNA: TGTGCCAGCAGCCCCGCAGGGGGTGTCGGTCAGCCCCAGCATTTT. Residues: CASSPAGGVGQPQHF. Supplemented by reference TRBV7-3 and TRBJ1-5, the full variable domain reads GAGVSQTPSNKVTEKGKYVELRCDPISGHTALYWYRQSLGQGPEFLIYFQGTGAADDSGLPNDRFFAVRPEGSVSTLKIQRTERGDSAVYLCASSPAGGVGQPQHFGDGTRLSIL.

The chain employs TRBV5-6 and TRBJ1-5, with D perhaps TRBD1 (5 bases). The ends were cut back, 1 base at V and 0 bases at J, with 8 bases in the middle. Germline V gene sequence: CDR1 SGHDT, CDR2 YYEEEE. The CDR3 runs to 15 residues. CDR3 residues: CASSLKQASNQPQHF. CDR3 DNA: TGTGCCAGCAGCTTGAAACAGGCTAGCAATCAGCCCCAGCATTTT.

With respect to this clone: Other nucleotide sequences from this sample produce the same CDR3. The chain links TRBV5-1 to TRBJ1-5; D may be TRBD1 (5 bases). In germline, CDR1 is SGHRS, CDR2 YFSETQ. Trimming took 2 bases from V and 5 from J, leaving 11 bases between them. This CDR3 is built from 14 residues. CDR3 amino acids: CASSFGGRDQPQHF. The CDR3 DNA sequence: TGCGCCAGCAGCTTCGGGGGAAGGGATCAGCCCCAGCATTTT.

V gene TRBV7-2 combines with J gene TRBJ1-5, with TRBD1 as a possible D gene (5 bases). The CDR3 has 14 residues. The germline V gene has CDR1 SGHTA and CDR2 FQGNSA. V lost 5 bases to trimming and J lost 4 bases, with 12 bases between them. The chain's CDR3 is CASSAQGGNQPQHF. The CDR3 nucleotides are TGTGCCAGCAGCGCTCAGGGAGGAAATCAGCCCCAGCATTTT.

The gene calls are TRBV11-2 and TRBJ1-1, with D possibly matching TRBD1 (5 bases). Germline V gene sequence: CDR1 SGHAT, CDR2 FQNNGV. The CDR3 runs 15 residues. V shed 2 bases and J shed 3 bases, with 13 bases lying between them. The CDR3 bases are TGTGCCAGCAGCTTATTCCCTTCCAGGGACACTGAAGCTTTCTTT. Translation: CASSLFPSRDTEAFF.

Only one count was recorded for this clone. The chain joins TRBV7-2 to TRBJ1-2, with no clear D. Germline V CDR1 and CDR2: SGHTA, FQGNSA. V was shortened by 5 bases and J by 2 bases, with 6 bases between the two germline ends. The CDR3 loop spans 12 amino acids. As DNA, the CDR3 is TGTGCCAGCAGCCCCGGGAACTATGGCTACACCTTC. This translates into CASSPGNYGYTF.

V gene TRBV6-1 combines with J gene TRBJ1-1; D is undetermined. The CDR3 sequence is 16 residues long. Germline values: CDR1 MNHNS, CDR2 SASEGT. V was pared by 3 bases and J by 1 base, with 15 bases between. CDR3 DNA sequence: TGTGCCAGCAGTGAGTTCACCGGAACAGCGAACACTGAAGCTTTCTTT. This encodes CASSEFTGTANTEAFF.

The V gene is TRBV12-3 or TRBV12-4, the J gene TRBJ1-2, with D tentatively TRBD1 (5 bases). V lost 4 bases, J lost 4 bases, and 10 bases lay in between. The CDR3 runs to 13 residues. This CDR3 reads CASSSTGAYGYTF. CDR3 DNA sequence: TGTGCCAGCAGTTCTACAGGTGCCTATGGCTACACCTTC.

This clone was seen a handful of times. V usage is TRBV7-9 and J usage is TRBJ1-1; weak D call: TRBD1 (5 bases). The germline V and J ends were trimmed by 10 bases and 5 bases, with 14 bases remaining between them. The germline CDR1 and CDR2 sequences are SEHNR and FQNEAQ (reference sequence). CDR3 size: 12 residues. This CDR3 reads CATGRGGTEAFF. The CDR3 region has the DNA TGTGCCACCGGTCGGGGGGGAACTGAAGCTTTCTTT.

The count of this clone is one. The chain has TRBV5-4 and TRBJ1-4; TRBD1 matches 7 bases. Germline CDR1 SGHNT, CDR2 YYREEE (reference sequence). The V segment lost 10 bases and the J segment 5 bases; nucleotides outside the gene matches: 5. The CDR3 runs 12 residues. CDR3 nucleotides: TGTGCCGGGGACAGTCGAAATGAAAAACTGTTTTTT. It codes for CAGDSRNEKLFF.

This sequence joins TRBV7-7 and TRBJ2-5; 7 bases are a match to TRBD1. The CDR3 sequence is 13 residues long. The germline gives CDR1 SSHAT, CDR2 FNYEAQ (reference sequence). V dropped 6 bases and J dropped 5; count of bases not matched to a gene: 6. DNA of the CDR3: TGTGCCAGCAGTTGGGACAGCTTCGAGACCCAGTACTTC. This translates into CASSWDSFETQYF.

The rearrangement joins TRBV7-2 to TRBJ2-3; D might be TRBD1 (5 bases). Trimming removed 5 bases at V and 2 bases at J, with 14 bases between. Germline values: CDR1 SGHTA, CDR2 FQGNSA. This CDR3 has 15 residues. CDR3 region: CASSPSRQTTDTQYF. Written as DNA, the CDR3 is TGTGCCAGCAGCCCCAGCCGACAGACCACAGATACGCAGTATTTT.

The gene calls are TRBV7-2 and TRBJ2-1, with D possibly being TRBD1 (5 bases). The V and J ends lost 4 bases and 13 bases respectively, with 17 bases between them. Germline V lookup: CDR1 SGHTA, CDR2 FQGNSA. CDR3 length: 13 amino acids. The CDR3 coding sequence is TGTGCCAGCAGCTCGATTCTCCAGGGCAACCAGTTCTTC. Its protein is CASSSILQGNQFF.

V gene TRBV5-6 combines with J gene TRBJ2-1, with D possibly being TRBD2 (5 bases). The V end was cut by 0 bases, the J end by 7 bases, with 17 bases between. The CDR3 is 16 residues long. Per the germline V gene, CDR1 is SGHDT and CDR2 is YYEEEE. The CDR3 coding sequence is TGTGCCAGCAGCTTGGGCGGGTTCACAGTGGGGAATGAGCAGTTCTTC. Its protein is CASSLGGFTVGNEQFF.

This chain connects TRBV7-9 to TRBJ1-2; 7 positions agree with TRBD1. The germline V gene has CDR1 SEHNR and CDR2 FQNEAQ (reference sequence). This CDR3 has 15 residues. V lost 4 bases, J lost 7 bases, and 12 bases stayed unmatched. CDR3: CASSSQQGSRSGYTF. CDR3 in DNA: TGTGCCAGCAGCTCCCAACAGGGGTCCAGGAGTGGCTACACCTTC.

This clone has a single count. The chain has TRBV6-5 and TRBJ2-1; D possibly corresponds to TRBD1 (5 bases). The germline gives CDR1 MNHEY, CDR2 SVGAGI. The CDR3 covers 15 residues. V shed 2 bases and J shed 3 bases, with 11 bases lying between them. The CDR3 DNA reads as TGTGCCAGCAGTTACAAAAGGGGATACTACAATGAGCAGTTCTTC. This codes for CASSYKRGYYNEQFF.

This clone was counted a single time. The chain carries TRBV6-5 and TRBJ2-7; D ambiguous. The CDR3 runs 13 residues. V was pared by 0 bases and J by 6 bases, with 9 bases between. Germline-derived CDR1 and CDR2 are MNHEY and SVGAGI. Here the CDR3 reads CASSYSVGPEQYF. For the CDR3, the DNA is TGTGCCAGCAGTTACTCGGTTGGGCCCGAGCAGTACTTC.